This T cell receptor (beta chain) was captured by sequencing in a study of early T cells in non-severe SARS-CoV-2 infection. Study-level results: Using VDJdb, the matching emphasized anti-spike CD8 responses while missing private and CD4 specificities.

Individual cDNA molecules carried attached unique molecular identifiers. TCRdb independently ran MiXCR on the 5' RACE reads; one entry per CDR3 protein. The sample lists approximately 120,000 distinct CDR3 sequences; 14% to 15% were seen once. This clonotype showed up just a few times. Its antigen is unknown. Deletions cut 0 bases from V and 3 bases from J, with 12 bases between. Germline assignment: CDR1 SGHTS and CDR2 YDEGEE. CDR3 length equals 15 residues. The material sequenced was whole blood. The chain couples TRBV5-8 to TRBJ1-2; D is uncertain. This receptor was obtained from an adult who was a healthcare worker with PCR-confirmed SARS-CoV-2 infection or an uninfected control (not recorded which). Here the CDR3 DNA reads TGTGCCAGCAGCTTGGACGACCGAACTTACTATGGCTACACCTTC. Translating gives CASSLDDRTYYGYTF.